These T cell receptor beta chains were read from a single sample in a study of technical replicates of blood from several donors. Sequencing used immunoSEQ multiplex PCR; TCRdb keeps in-frame clones, though not all of them. The sample contains nearly 80,000 clones, 95% to 97% of which appear only once. The sample was T cells isolated from PBMCs. The receptors were sampled from a human donor in good health. CDR3s include the opening cysteine and the closing phenylalanine or tryptophan. D genes are given only for firm matches. Some rows mark clone size as missing; the rest say once, few, many or name a class of expanded clone.

v_gene	d_gene	abundance	j_gene	CDR3aa	CDR3nt
TRBV5-1	TRBD1	NA	TRBJ1-2	CASGYRTGGNYGYTF	TGCGCCAGCGGCTATCGGACAGGGGGGAACTATGGCTACACCTTC
TRBV4-1	TRBD2	NA	TRBJ2-3	CASSLVGLAADTQYF	TGCGCCAGCAGCCTCGTCGGACTAGCCGCAGATACGCAGTATTTT
TRBV4-3	NA	NA	TRBJ1-4	CASSQDRGAEKLFF	TGCGCCAGCAGCCAAGACAGGGGAGCTGAAAAACTGTTTTTT
TRBV21-1	NA	NA	TRBJ2-7	CASSFARSGEQYF	TGTGCCAGCAGCTTTGCACGGAGCGGCGAGCAGTACTTC
TRBV7-2	TRBD2	NA	TRBJ2-7	CASRDGLAGVYEQYF	TGTGCCAGCAGAGATGGACTAGCGGGAGTCTACGAGCAGTACTTC
TRBV2	TRBD2	NA	TRBJ2-2	CASRRASGLNTGELFF	TGTGCCAGTCGAAGGGCTAGCGGGTTGAACACCGGGGAGCTGTTTTTT
TRBV2	TRBD2	NA	TRBJ2-1	CASHTSGALYNEQFF	TGTGCCAGCCACACTAGCGGCGCTTTATACAATGAGCAGTTCTTC
TRBV19	NA	NA	TRBJ2-3	CASSRGGVTDTQYF	TGTGCCAGTAGCCGTGGGGGCGTCACAGATACGCAGTATTTT
TRBV5-4	TRBD2	NA	TRBJ2-7	CASSLGASGSTHEQYF	TGTGCCAGCAGCTTGGGGGCTAGCGGGAGTACCCACGAGCAGTACTTC
TRBV28	NA	NA	TRBJ2-6	CASSDSQGAFSGANVLTF	TGTGCCAGCAGTGACAGTCAGGGCGCATTCTCTGGGGCCAACGTCCTGACTTTC
TRBV9	NA	once	TRBJ1-4	CASSPRDLNEKLFF	TGTGCCAGCTCCCCCCGGGATCTTAATGAAAAACTGTTTTTT